The 24 T cell receptor beta chains listed next were all sequenced from one sample in a study. A single record per CDR3 protein comes from TCRdb applying MiXCR to the RT-PCR reads. The sample has 650,000 to 800,000 distinct CDR3 sequences; 14% are singletons. The material sequenced was memory CD4+ T cells from blood. The source of these receptors is a female donor in good health, serving as a healthy control.

This clonotype was seen more than once but under ten times. This CDR3 reads CSADRSRGGSEQYF. The CDR3, as DNA: TGCAGTGCCGACCGGTCGAGAGGAGGCAGCGAGCAGTACTTC. The chain has TRBV20-1 and TRBJ2-7; D is possibly TRBD2 (5 bases). Germline V gives CDR1 DFQATT, CDR2 SNEGSKA (reference sequence). Trimming took off 6 bases at V and 6 bases at J, with 21 bases between the two ends. CDR3 size: 14 residues.

The chain recombines TRBV12-3 or TRBV12-4 with TRBJ1-2, with D maybe TRBD1 (6 bases). This CDR3 comprises 13 residues. V lost 3 bases to trimming and J lost 7 bases, with 12 bases between them. The CDR3, as DNA: TGTGCCAGCAGTTTTGGGGGCGCGGGTGGCTACACCTTC. This sequence encodes CASSFGGAGGYTF.

This clonotype was seen just once. V gene TRBV12-3 or TRBV12-4 combines with J gene TRBJ1-1, with 9 bases matching TRBD1. This CDR3 comprises 16 residues. The J segment lost 5 bases and the V segment lost 6 bases, leaving 13 bases of the junction unmatched. Here the CDR3 reads CASSPPTGGTGTEAFF. CDR3 nucleotides: TGTGCCAGCAGCCCTCCGACAGGGGGAACAGGGACTGAAGCTTTCTTT.

The rearrangement links TRBV20-1 to TRBJ1-3, with D possibly TRBD1 on 5 matching bases. The germline V gene has CDR1 DFQATT and CDR2 SNEGSKA (reference sequence). Between the trimmed V and J ends, which lost 7 bases and 2 bases, there was a span of 9 bases. The length of the CDR3 is 12 residues. This CDR3 reads CSGSGPGNTIYF. CDR3 in DNA: TGCAGTGGCTCGGGGCCTGGAAACACCATATATTTT.

The chain employs TRBV7-2 and TRBJ2-1; possible D gene TRBD2, 6 bases. The germline V gene encodes CDR1 SGHTA and CDR2 FQGNSA. The CDR3 spans 15 residues. Trimming stripped 2 bases from V and 6 bases from J, with 14 bases between. CDR3 residues: CASSLMAERVNEQFF. CDR3 coding DNA: TGTGCCAGCAGCTTAATGGCGGAGCGGGTCAATGAGCAGTTCTTC.

This clonotype occurred many times. The CDR3: CSAYRGHTEAFF. Written as DNA, the CDR3 is TGCAGTGCTTACAGGGGGCACACTGAAGCTTTCTTT. The chain links TRBV20-1 to TRBJ1-1, with 9 bases fitting TRBD1. Germline CDR1 is DFQATT and CDR2 is SNEGSKA (reference sequence). Trimming cost V 5 bases and J 3 bases; bases outside gene matches: 1. The CDR3 loop spans 12 amino acids.

A few counts support this clonotype. The rearrangement links TRBV24-1 to TRBJ2-3, with 8 bases lining up with TRBD2. Germline CDR1 and CDR2: KGHDR and SFDVKD. This CDR3 region has 15 residues. The junction had 8 bases not matched to a gene; V was cut back by 4 bases and J by 6 bases. The CDR3 coding sequence is TGTGCCACCAGTGACGATAGCGGGAAGGAGGATACGCAGTATTTT. Amino acids: CATSDDSGKEDTQYF.

This sequence joins TRBV6-5 and TRBJ1-2; TRBD1 might be the D (5 bases). The length of the CDR3 is 13 residues. CDR1 is MNHEY, CDR2 SVGAGI, per germline. Trimming removed 6 bases at V and 8 bases at J, with 16 bases between. CDR3 sequence (DNA): TGTGCCAGCAGCCTACAGTGGGGACGGGGCTACACCTTC. The encoded protein is CASSLQWGRGYTF.

This chain links TRBV6-8 with TRBJ2-3, with 7 bases identical to TRBD1. Germline values: CDR1 MNHGY, CDR2 SAAAGT. The CDR3 covers 16 residues. Losses at the gene ends were 4 bases for V and 6 bases for J; bases not matched to a gene: 13. CDR3: CASSSTSDRVEDTQYF. In DNA form, the CDR3 reads TGTGCCAGCAGTTCGACCTCCGACAGGGTAGAGGATACGCAGTATTTT.

This clonotype has a handful of counts. The J gene is TRBJ2-7, the V gene TRBV11-2; 10 bases agree with TRBD1. Unmatched junction bases numbered 10, after V lost 4 bases and J lost 4 bases. This CDR3 has 16 amino acids. The germline gives CDR1 SGHAT, CDR2 FQNNGV. CDR3 nucleotides: TGTGCCAGCAGCTCACCGGGACAGGGGAGTGGGTACGAGCAGTACTTC. Translating it yields CASSSPGQGSGYEQYF.

Ten or more counts support this clonotype. The chain uses TRBV29-1 and TRBJ2-1, with 7 bases fitting TRBD2. Germline V CDR1 and CDR2: SQVTM, ANQGSEA. Trimming removed 8 bases from V and 7 bases from J; junction bases left unmatched: 5. The CDR3 length is 11 residues. CDR3 sequence reads: CSSGGTNEQFF. Written as DNA, the CDR3 is TGCAGCTCGGGGGGTACGAATGAGCAGTTCTTC.

The rearrangement joins TRBV5-1 to TRBJ2-3; D perhaps matches TRBD2 (5 bases). V lost 1 base, J lost 1 base, and 13 bases lay in between. The CDR3 has 16 amino acids. Germline V gives CDR1 SGHRS, CDR2 YFSETQ. In DNA, the CDR3 is TGCGCCAGCAGCTTGAGTCCCGGTAGCGGCACAGATACGCAGTATTTT. This encodes CASSLSPGSGTDTQYF.

This clonotype turned up a few times. The chain recombines TRBV20-1 with TRBJ2-5; perhaps TRBD1 as D (6 bases). The germline V gene has CDR1 DFQATT and CDR2 SNEGSKA (reference sequence). V was shortened by 6 bases and J by 5 bases, with 16 bases between the two germline ends. The CDR3 totals 13 residues. CDR3 nucleotide sequence: TGCAGTGCCCCCCGGGACACCGCGGAGACCCAGTACTTC. It translates to CSAPRDTAETQYF.

At least ten counts were recorded for this clonotype. A junction boundary mismatches the germline segment, possibly from a read error. This rearrangement joins TRBV7-7 to TRBJ2-2, with 7 positions matching TRBD2. Germline CDR1 reads SSHAT; CDR2 reads FNYEAQ (reference sequence). The CDR3 is made up of 15 amino acids. CDR3 in DNA: TGTGCTAGCAGCCGTAGCGGGCTGAACACCGGGGAGCTGTTTTTT. Protein product: CASSRSGLNTGELFF.

This clonotype has ten or more counts. The J gene is TRBJ2-3, the V gene TRBV29-1; D not resolved. The germline V and J ends were trimmed by 0 bases and 4 bases, with 8 bases remaining between them. The CDR3 runs to 13 residues. Germline lookup yields CDR1 SQVTM and CDR2 ANQGSEA. The DNA of the CDR3 is TGCAGCGTTGAAGACAGGAGAGCAGATACGCAGTATTTT. Its translation is CSVEDRRADTQYF.

In its sample, this clonotype was seen once. The V and J genes are TRBV3-1 and TRBJ2-7; no clear D. V lost 0 bases, J lost 0 bases, and 9 bases lay in between. This CDR3 spans 15 amino acids. Germline V gene lookup returns CDR1 LGHDT and CDR2 YNNKEL (reference sequence). CDR3 nucleotide sequence: TGTGCCAGCAGCCAAGATTCCGGAAGCTCCTACGAGCAGTACTTC. This codes for CASSQDSGSSYEQYF.

This clonotype was counted only a few times. V gene TRBV4-1 combines with J gene TRBJ1-2, with D hard to call. The germline gives CDR1 MGHRA, CDR2 YSYEKL. Trimming removed 2 bases from V and 2 bases from J, with 6 bases in between. The CDR3 is made up of 13 amino acids. CDR3 bases: TGCGCCAGCAGCCAACAGGAGAACTATGGCTACACCTTC. Translating it yields CASSQQENYGYTF.

This clonotype was detected only a few times. The chain uses TRBV12-5 and TRBJ2-3, with D hard to call. Trimming stripped 1 base from V and 1 base from J, with 3 bases between. Germline V gives CDR1 LGHNT, CDR2 FRNRAP. This CDR3 has 13 amino acids. The CDR3 sequence is CASGLEGTDTQYF. CDR3 nucleotides: TGTGCTAGTGGTTTGGAGGGCACAGATACGCAGTATTTT.

The table lists this clonotype with a few counts. This chain uses TRBV2 with TRBJ2-1, with TRBD2 matching over 8 bases. The CDR3 runs 17 residues. Trimming took 6 bases from V and 5 from J; bases not matched to a gene: 15. Germline V gene lookup returns CDR1 SNHLY and CDR2 FYNNEI. The CDR3 DNA reads as TGTGCCAGCAGGTCTCTGGTCCTAGCGGGTTATGACAATGAGCAGTTCTTC. It specifies CASRSLVLAGYDNEQFF.

This clonotype occurred many times. This chain connects TRBV5-1 to TRBJ2-1, with D possibly being TRBD1 (6 bases). The V end lost 0 bases, the J end lost 7 bases, and 11 bases lay between the germline ends. CDR3 length: 14 amino acids. The germline V gene has CDR1 SGHRS and CDR2 YFSETQ. Here the CDR3 reads CASSLASTGNEQFF. As DNA, the CDR3 is TGCGCCAGCAGCTTGGCTTCAACAGGGAATGAGCAGTTCTTC.

This clonotype was found a few times. The gene calls are TRBV15 and TRBJ2-4; possibly TRBD2 for D (5 bases). The CDR3 sequence is 15 residues long. Germline values: CDR1 LNHNV, CDR2 YYDKDF (reference sequence). Trimming took off 0 bases at V and 2 bases at J, with 8 bases between the two ends. The CDR3 here is CATSRDAGSKNIQYF. In DNA, the CDR3 is TGTGCCACCAGCAGAGATGCGGGTTCCAAAAACATTCAGTACTTC.

This clonotype was observed a handful of times. The chain has TRBV27 and TRBJ2-3; possibly TRBD2 for D (6 bases). Trimming cost V 11 bases and J 3 bases, with 33 bases left between them. Germline CDR1 is MNHEY and CDR2 is SMNVEV (reference sequence). CDR3 length: 19 residues. In DNA, the CDR3 is TGTGCCGGAAACACCAATCGGCTTTACAGGAGGGTGAGGACAGATACGCAGTATTTT. The encoded protein is CAGNTNRLYRRVRTDTQYF.

The sample holds a few counts of this clonotype. V gene TRBV20-1 combines with J gene TRBJ2-7; 8 positions agree with TRBD1. CDR3 length equals 12 residues. V lost 6 bases, J lost 6 bases, and 7 bases stayed unmatched. Per germline, CDR1 DFQATT and CDR2 SNEGSKA (reference sequence). The CDR3 DNA reads TGCAGTGCCGGAGGACAGGGAGGCGAGCAGTACTTC. The encoded protein is CSAGGQGGEQYF.

This clonotype was observed at least ten times. One end of the junction varies from germline; a read error may be responsible. The chain combines TRBV18 with TRBJ2-3, with D maybe TRBD1 (6 bases). Germline V lookup: CDR1 KGHSH, CDR2 LQKENI. This CDR3 is built from 14 residues. The CDR3 loop reads CASSPGQSTDTQYF. The CDR3 DNA follows: TGCGCCAGCAGCCCAGGACAGAGCACAGATACGCAGTATTTT.